This entry lists 29 T cell receptor beta chains sequenced from one sample in a study of CD8 T cells in Susac syndrome. RNA in amounts of about 0.45 to 1 ug was reverse transcribed with random hexamers. TCRdb reprocessed the immunoSEQ multiplex PCR reads with MiXCR, giving one entry per CDR3 protein. The repertoire holds 200,000 to 250,000 distinct CDR3 sequences, 93% seen once, with 0.065% to 0.08% in the top ten. The sequenced sample was CD4+ T cells from PBMCs. These receptors originate from a human donor with multiple sclerosis.

The chain carries TRBV24-1 and TRBJ2-2; 10 nucleotides agree with TRBD2. Per the germline V gene, CDR1 is KGHDR and CDR2 is SFDVKD. The CDR3 is made up of 17 amino acids. Trimming at V came to 1 base and at J to 7 bases, leaving 8 bases not matched to a gene. The CDR3 loop is CATSDLSGGARFGELFF. The CDR3 DNA reads as TGTGCCACCAGTGATTTAAGCGGGGGGGCCCGGTTCGGGGAGCTGTTTTTT.

The chain carries TRBV10-3 and TRBJ2-7; 13 bases line up with TRBD2. CDR1 and CDR2 from the germline V gene are ENHRY and SYGVKD. After removal of 2 bases from V and 6 bases from J, the junction contained 4 bases not matched to a gene. The CDR3 extends over 15 amino acids. CDR3 bases: TGTGCCATCAGTGAGCGGGGGACTAGCGGGATCGAGCAGTACGTC. Amino acid sequence: CAISERGTSGIEQYV.

This chain joins TRBV12-3 or TRBV12-4 and TRBJ1-4, with unresolved D. Trimming left V 5 bases short and J 8 bases short, with 15 bases between. The CDR3 has 14 residues. The CDR3 protein is CASSKGPLSEKLFF. The CDR3 DNA reads as TGTGCCAGCAGTAAGGGCCCGCTCTCCGAAAAACTGTTTTTT.

The CDR3 reads CASSLIGRDNSPLHF. In nucleotides, the CDR3 is TGCGCCAGCAGCTTGATAGGCAGGGACAATTCACCCCTCCACTTT. The V call is TRBV5-1, the J call TRBJ1-6; D may be TRBD1 (5 bases). This CDR3 comprises 15 residues. V was pared by 1 base and J by 7 bases, with 12 bases between. CDR1 SGHRS and CDR2 YFSETQ come from the germline V gene.

V gene TRBV7-2 combines with J gene TRBJ1-6, with 7 bases matching TRBD1. V trimming: 1 base; J trimming: 9 bases; junction bases outside the gene matches: 3. The CDR3 sequence is 14 residues long. Germline-derived CDR1 and CDR2 are SGHTA and FQGNSA. CDR3 sequence reads: CASSLGGTASPLHF. The CDR3 nucleotides read TGTGCCAGCAGCTTAGGAGGGACAGCTTCACCCCTCCACTTT.

The rearrangement joins TRBV18 to TRBJ1-1; TRBD1 matches 7 bases. V gave up 3 bases and J gave up 3 bases; unmatched junction bases: 7. Germline V gene sequence: CDR1 KGHSH, CDR2 LQKENI. The CDR3 has 15 residues. CDR3 nucleotide sequence: TGTGCCAGCTCACCCCCGACAGGGCGGTACACTGAAGCTTTCTTT. This gives the protein CASSPPTGRYTEAFF.

This chain links TRBV5-4 with TRBJ2-7, with TRBD1 as a possible D gene (6 bases). Germline V gene lookup returns CDR1 SGHNT and CDR2 YYREEE (reference sequence). Between the trimmed V and J ends, which lost 2 bases and 2 bases, there was a span of 14 bases. CDR3 length equals 15 residues. In DNA, the CDR3 is TGTGCCAGCAGCTTACAGGGTCCCCTGACCTACGAGCAGTACGTC. It yields the protein CASSLQGPLTYEQYV.

This chain joins TRBV28 and TRBJ2-6; possibly TRBD2 for D (5 bases). This CDR3 comprises 17 residues. V was clipped by 4 bases and J by 7 bases, with 20 bases between them. CDR1 and CDR2 (germline): MDHEN, SYDVKM. The CDR3 reads CASSSPDPGVRANVLTF. The CDR3 DNA reads TGTGCCAGCAGTTCCCCCGACCCCGGGGTTCGAGCCAACGTCCTGACTTTC.

V is TRBV20-1 and J is TRBJ1-1, with D unresolved. Germline CDR1 DFQATT, CDR2 SNEGSKA (reference sequence). The V end lost 6 bases, the J end lost 0 bases, and 11 bases lay between the germline ends. The CDR3 extends over 13 amino acids. CDR3 nucleotides: TGCAGTGCGGAGAGGCGGTTGAACACTGAAGCTTTCTTT. It is translated as CSAERRLNTEAFF.

The chain combines TRBV27 with TRBJ1-5; TRBD1 matches 7 bases. Trimming at V came to 3 bases and at J to 0 bases, leaving 2 bases not matched to a gene. The CDR3 sequence is 15 residues long. CDR1 and CDR2 (germline): MNHEY, SMNVEV (reference sequence). CDR3 bases: TGTGCCAGCAGTTTCTCAGGGGGTAGCAATCAGCCCCAGCATTTT. Its translation is CASSFSGGSNQPQHF.

The CDR3 coding sequence is TGTGCCATCAGTGAGTCAGGGGTCCTAGGGAGGTACGAGCAGTACGTC. Protein: CAISESGVLGRYEQYV. This sequence joins TRBV10-3 and TRBJ2-7; D possibly corresponds to TRBD2 (6 bases). Looked up from germline, CDR1 is ENHRY and CDR2 is SYGVKD. CDR3 length equals 16 residues. With 0 bases removed from V and 4 bases from J, the gap between germline ends came to 16 bases.

The chain is built from TRBV20-1 and TRBJ2-7; the D gene is possibly TRBD1 (6 bases). Between the trimmed V and J ends, which lost 6 bases and 6 bases, there was a span of 15 bases. Germline CDR1 and CDR2: DFQATT and SNEGSKA (reference sequence). CDR3 length: 12 residues. The CDR3 loop reads CSAHTDRTEQYF. For the CDR3, the DNA is TGCAGTGCCCATACAGACAGGACCGAGCAGTACTTC.

Comment on this clonotype: A read error may account for a junction end that differs from germline. V is TRBV7-7 and J is TRBJ2-1, with D possibly being TRBD1 or TRBD2 (6 bases each). This CDR3 spans 12 amino acids. The germline gives CDR1 SSHAT, CDR2 FNYEAQ (reference sequence). The CDR3 sequence: CASSPGGTEQFF. In DNA form, the CDR3 reads TGTGCTAGCAGTCCCGGGGGCACTGAGCAGTTCTTC.

The chain combines TRBV28 with TRBJ1-1; tentative D call: TRBD1 (5 bases). The V end lost 2 bases, the J end lost 6 bases, and 19 bases lay between the germline ends. Germline CDR1 reads MDHEN; CDR2 reads SYDVKM. The CDR3 length is 16 residues. Here the CDR3 DNA reads TGTGCCAGCAGTTTAGACGGGGCAGGGAGGGCCCCTGAAGCTTTCTTT. This gives the protein CASSLDGAGRAPEAFF.

V and J are TRBV11-3 and TRBJ2-7, with D possibly TRBD1 on 5 matching bases. Germline V gene lookup returns CDR1 SGHNT and CDR2 YENEEA. The CDR3 loop spans 16 amino acids. Trimming removed 4 bases at V and 0 bases at J, with 16 bases between. The chain's CDR3 is CASSSRTPAPSYEQYV. DNA for the CDR3: TGTGCCAGCAGCTCCCGGACACCCGCTCCCTCCTACGAGCAGTACGTC.

The J gene is TRBJ1-5, the V gene TRBV9; the D is unclear. Trimming pared 3 bases from V and 2 bases from J, leaving 9 bases between. From germline, CDR1 is SGDLS and CDR2 YYNGEE. The CDR3 extends over 14 amino acids. Written as DNA, the CDR3 is TGTGCCAGCAGCGCAGATTTAGGCAATCAGCCCCAGCATTTT. This encodes CASSADLGNQPQHF. The variable domain in full, completed from reference TRBV9 and TRBJ1-5, reads DSGVTQTPKHLITATGQRVTLRCSPRSGDLSVYWYQQSLDQGLQFLIQYYNGEERAKGNILERFSAQQFPDLHSELNLSSLELGDSALYFCASSADLGNQPQHFGDGTRLSIL.

The chain carries TRBV10-2 and TRBJ2-1; maybe TRBD1 (5 bases). Trimming removed 6 bases from V and 9 bases from J, with 18 bases in between. The CDR3 contains 14 residues. Germline lookup yields CDR1 WSHSY and CDR2 SAAADI. This CDR3 reads CASRGVSGESEQFF. DNA for the CDR3: TGCGCCAGCAGAGGGGTATCTGGGGAAAGTGAGCAGTTCTTC.

This clonotype is a singleton in its sample. The chain has TRBV7-9 and TRBJ1-1; weak D call: TRBD1 (5 bases). Germline V gene lookup returns CDR1 SEHNR and CDR2 FQNEAQ (reference sequence). This CDR3 is built from 17 residues. V was cut by 1 base and J by 3 bases, with 18 bases left in between. CDR3 DNA sequence: TGTGCCAGCAGCTTAGGAGATAAGGGACCGGCCTACACTGAAGCTTTCTTT. Its translation is CASSLGDKGPAYTEAFF.

The V and J genes are TRBV14 and TRBJ1-4; D is perhaps TRBD1 (5 bases). Trimming stripped 4 bases from V and 6 bases from J, with 12 bases between. Germline V gene lookup returns CDR1 SGHDN and CDR2 FVKESK. The CDR3 sequence is 14 residues long. CDR3 amino acids: CASSRRRGDEKLFF. In DNA, the CDR3 is TGTGCCAGCAGCCGGCGCAGAGGGGATGAAAAACTGTTTTTT.

J is TRBJ1-2 and V is TRBV15; D may be TRBD1 (5 bases). Trimming left V 0 bases short and J 4 bases short, with 15 bases between. The CDR3 spans 16 residues. Germline lookup yields CDR1 LNHNV and CDR2 YYDKDF (reference sequence). The DNA for the CDR3 is TGTGCCACCAGCAGAGATACCGCCGGGACGATCTATGGCTACACCTTC. It translates to CATSRDTAGTIYGYTF. Variable domain in full (rest from reference TRBV15 and TRBJ1-2): DAMVIQNPRYQVTQFGKPVTLSCSQTLNHNVMYWYQQKSSQAPKLLFHYYDKDFNNEADTPDNFQSRRPNTSFCFLDIRSPGLGDTAMYLCATSRDTAGTIYGYTFGSGTRLTVV.

The chain combines TRBV9 with TRBJ2-6; D gene unclear. V lost 0 bases and J 0 bases, leaving 4 bases between the germline ends. Germline V gene data show CDR1 as SGDLS and CDR2 as YYNGEE. This CDR3 contains 15 residues. The CDR3 loop is CASSVDISGANVLTF. The CDR3 coding sequence is TGTGCCAGCAGCGTAGATATCTCTGGGGCCAACGTCCTGACTTTC.

The chain links TRBV4-1 to TRBJ2-1; D may match TRBD1 or TRBD2 (5 bases each). V shed 4 bases and J shed 6 bases, with 16 bases lying between them. The CDR3 is made up of 15 amino acids. In germline, CDR1 is MGHRA, CDR2 YSYEKL. CDR3 region: CASSPRQVGANEQFF. CDR3 in DNA: TGCGCCAGCAGCCCCAGGCAGGTCGGGGCCAATGAGCAGTTCTTC.

This chain joins TRBV10-3 and TRBJ2-6; D assignment may be TRBD1 or TRBD2 (5 bases each). Germline values: CDR1 ENHRY, CDR2 SYGVKD. This CDR3 comprises 15 residues. V lost 6 bases to trimming and J lost 4 bases, with 13 bases between them. The CDR3 DNA is TGTGCCATCAGGGAGGAAGGGGCGGGGGCCAACGTCCTGACTTTC. Its protein product is CAIREEGAGANVLTF.

J is TRBJ1-1 and V is TRBV5-4; D gene unclear. Germline CDR1 is SGHNT and CDR2 is YYREEE (reference sequence). The ends were cut back, 3 bases at V and 1 base at J, with 4 bases in the middle. This CDR3 is 12 amino acids long. This chain's CDR3 is CASSSSNTEAFF. The CDR3 DNA reads TGTGCCAGCAGCTCGTCGAACACTGAAGCTTTCTTT.

Regarding this clonotype: The junction departs from germline at one end; a sequencing error may be responsible. V gene TRBV7-6 combines with J gene TRBJ2-2, with TRBD2 matching 8 bases. The CDR3 covers 15 residues. Germline-derived CDR1 and CDR2 are SGHVS and FNYEAQ. For the CDR3, the DNA is TGTGCCAGCACCTTAGGACGGGGGGGCACCGGGGAGCTGTTTTTT. Translated: CASTLGRGGTGELFF.

The V call is TRBV29-1, the J call TRBJ2-7; D is perhaps TRBD1 or TRBD2 (5 bases each). V lost 3 bases and J lost 0, with 12 bases in between. Germline V lookup: CDR1 SQVTM, CDR2 ANQGSEA. The CDR3 is made up of 14 amino acids. The CDR3 DNA sequence: TGCAGCGTTGAGGGGGACGGGATCTCCTACGAGCAGTACTTC. It codes for CSVEGDGISYEQYF.

The J gene is TRBJ2-3, the V gene TRBV7-3; D is perhaps TRBD1 or TRBD2 (5 bases each). Trimming removed 5 bases from V and 6 bases from J, with 12 bases in between. From germline, CDR1 is SGHTA and CDR2 FQGTGA. The CDR3 has 13 amino acids. As DNA, the CDR3 is TGTGCCAGCAGCCCGGGACGGGGCGATACGCAGTATTTT. Translating it yields CASSPGRGDTQYF.

The genes are TRBV7-2 and TRBJ2-3, with a tentative D call TRBD1 (5 bases). The germline V and J ends were trimmed by 1 base and 7 bases, with 12 bases remaining between them. CDR3 length: 14 residues. Germline lookup yields CDR1 SGHTA and CDR2 FQGNSA. CDR3 region: CASSLEQATYTQYF. CDR3 sequence (DNA): TGTGCCAGCAGCTTAGAACAGGCGACTTATACGCAGTATTTT.

The V gene is TRBV9, the J gene TRBJ1-5, with 7 nucleotides matching TRBD1. This CDR3 spans 15 amino acids. Germline-derived CDR1 and CDR2 are SGDLS and YYNGEE. With 3 bases clipped from V and 6 bases from J, the junction kept 9 bases outside the gene matches. CDR3 loop: CASSALPGTAQPQHF. In DNA, the CDR3 is TGTGCCAGCAGCGCACTTCCCGGGACAGCTCAGCCCCAGCATTTT.